The clone carrying this TCR beta chain has a single count. The data are from a study of shared clonotypes between healthy human individuals. In the study overall: In total, the donors were a couple of women and a few men aged 18 to 49. Every donor yielded three CD4 naive, three CD4 memory, two CD8 naive and one CD8 memory plate.

V was pared by 4 bases and J by 2 bases, with 4 bases of the junction left unmatched. The CDR3 covers 15 residues. Germline CDR1 is SNHLY and CDR2 is FYNNEI. Sequencing was performed with immunoSEQ multiplex PCR; in TCRdb, only in-frame clones are kept and a portion is missing. The table includes a few million clones, 93% detected once. Donation came from healthy HIV-negative adults that had no recent acute infections or vaccinations. The authors divided CD4+ cells into CD45RA+ naive and CD45RA-negative memory subsets. The chain joins TRBV2 to TRBJ1-5; 8 positions match TRBD1. The sequenced sample was naive CD4+ T cells from PBMCs. Specified subset: CD45RA+ positively selected. This TCR came from a man younger than 35 in good health. Some clones in this sample may be carry-over from other donors' samples. The CDR3 nucleotides are TGTGCCAGCAGTGCGGACAGGGCGGGCAATCAGCCCCAGCATTTT. Translating it yields CASSADRAGNQPQHF.